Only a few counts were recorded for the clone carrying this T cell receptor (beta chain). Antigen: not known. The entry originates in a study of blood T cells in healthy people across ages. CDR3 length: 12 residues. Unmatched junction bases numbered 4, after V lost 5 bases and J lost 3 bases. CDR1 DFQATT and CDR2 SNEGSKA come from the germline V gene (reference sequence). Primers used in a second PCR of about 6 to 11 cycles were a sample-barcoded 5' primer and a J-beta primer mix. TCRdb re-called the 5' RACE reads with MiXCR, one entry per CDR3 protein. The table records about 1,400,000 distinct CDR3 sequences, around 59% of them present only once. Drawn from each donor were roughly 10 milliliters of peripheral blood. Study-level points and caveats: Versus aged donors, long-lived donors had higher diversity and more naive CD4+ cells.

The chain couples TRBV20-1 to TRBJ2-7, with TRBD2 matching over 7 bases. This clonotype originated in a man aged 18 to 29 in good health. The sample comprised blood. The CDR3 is CSAPRDYYEQYF. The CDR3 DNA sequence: TGCAGTGCTCCCCGGGACTACTACGAGCAGTACTTC.